This T cell receptor (beta chain) appears in the sequencing data of a study of control samples from healthy donors and cancer patients. CDR3 length: 16 residues. Germline-derived CDR1 and CDR2 are LGHDT and YNNKEL (reference sequence). V lost 3 bases to trimming and J lost 5 bases, with 16 bases between them. Measured with immunoSEQ multiplex PCR; TCRdb has only the in-frame clones, and not every one. The sample has about 64,000 clones; roughly nine tenths are singletons. This TCR was sampled from a man aged 40-49 years with colorectal cancer. J is TRBJ2-2 and V is TRBV3-1 (or the pseudogene TRBV3-2), with D maybe TRBD1 (7 bases). The sequenced material came from PBMCs. The CDR3: CASSQLAGGPTGELFF. Here the CDR3 DNA reads TGTGCCAGCAGCCAGCTGGCAGGGGGGCCGACCGGGGAGCTGTTTTTT.